The 15 T cell receptor beta chains presented below share a single source sample, sequenced in a study of blood T cell repertoires in COVID-19. Data came from immunoSEQ multiplex PCR; TCRdb stores just in-frame clones and leaves some out. The profile shows over 60,000 clones, roughly 87% of them singletons. The sample consisted of peripheral blood. Every receptor here comes from a man older than 75 with acute or convalescent COVID-19.

This rearrangement joins TRBV7-9 to TRBJ2-1; 16 bases fit TRBD2. Trimming at V came to 5 bases and at J to 9 bases, leaving 13 bases not matched to a gene. Germline V gives CDR1 SEHNR, CDR2 FQNEAQ (reference sequence). The CDR3 contains 18 residues. The CDR3 nucleotides read TGTGCCAGCAGCACACTGACGGGACTAGCGGGGGGGCCCGTTGAGCAGTTCTTC. This codes for CASSTLTGLAGGPVEQFF.

V and J are TRBV6-5 and TRBJ1-5; 8 bases fit TRBD1. Germline V gene sequence: CDR1 MNHEY, CDR2 SVGAGI. V trimming: 4 bases; J trimming: 6 bases; junction bases outside the gene matches: 5. The CDR3 is made up of 14 amino acids. CDR3 sequence reads: CASSFDRGSQPQHF. The CDR3 nucleotides read TGTGCCAGCAGTTTCGACAGGGGAAGTCAGCCCCAGCATTTT.

The gene calls are TRBV19 and TRBJ1-6, with TRBD1 matching over 8 bases. The CDR3 is 14 amino acids. V lost 6 bases and J lost 7; bases outside the gene matches: 5. CDR1 and CDR2 (germline): LNHDA, SQIVND (reference sequence). The CDR3 loop is CASRGTGGNSPLHF. CDR3 coding DNA: TGTGCCAGTAGGGGAACAGGGGGAAATTCACCCCTCCACTTT. Looking up the rest from reference TRBV19 and TRBJ1-6 gives the full variable domain: DGGITQSPKYLFRKEGQNVTLSCEQNLNHDAMYWYRQDPGQGLRLIYYSQIVNDFQKGDIAEGYSVSREKKESFPLTVTSAQKNPTAFYLCASRGTGGNSPLHFGNGTRLTVT.

The rearrangement uses TRBV1 and TRBJ2-1; TRBD2 reflects the table's D call only, with no check against the DNA. TRBV1 constitutes a pseudogene. CDR3 size: 15 residues. The CDR3 loop is CTSSHPGSYHNEQFF. The CDR3 DNA reads as TGCACCAGCAGCCACCCGGGGAGCTACCACAATGAGCAGTTCTTC.

This rearrangement joins TRBV5-8 to TRBJ1-1, with 7 bases lining up with TRBD1. The germline CDR1 and CDR2 sequences are SGHTS and YDEGEE. V shed 6 bases and J 3 bases; nucleotides not matched to a gene: 8. The CDR3 spans 14 residues. CDR3 region: CASIPGGLYTEAFF. As DNA, the CDR3 is TGTGCCAGCATCCCAGGGGGGCTCTACACTGAAGCTTTCTTT.

CDR3 loop: CASTVTGFSEAFF. Written as DNA, the CDR3 is TGTGCCAGCACCGTTACAGGTTTCAGTGAAGCTTTCTTT. The chain joins TRBV5-8 to TRBJ1-1; the D gene is possibly TRBD1 (5 bases). Between the trimmed V and J ends, which lost 6 bases and 7 bases, there was a span of 16 bases. Looked up from germline, CDR1 is SGHTS and CDR2 is YDEGEE. The CDR3 has 13 residues. Filled out from reference TRBV5-8 and TRBJ1-1, the complete variable domain reads EAGVTQSPTHLIKTRGQQATLRCSPISGHTSVYWYQQALGLGLQFLLWYDEGEERNRGNFPPRFSGRQFPNYSSELNVNALELEDSALYLCASTVTGFSEAFFGQGTRLTVV.

The V call is TRBV5-1, the J call TRBJ1-1, with 7 nucleotides matching TRBD1. V was clipped by 4 bases and J by 0 bases; unmatched bases: 9. There are 16 residues in the CDR3. Germline lookup yields CDR1 SGHRS and CDR2 YFSETQ. The CDR3 DNA is TGCGCCAGCAGCCCGACAGGGTCTGTAGTGAACACTGAAGCTTTCTTT. It yields the protein CASSPTGSVVNTEAFF.

J is TRBJ1-3 and V is TRBV4-1, with D perhaps TRBD1 (5 bases). Germline CDR1 and CDR2: MGHRA and YSYEKL. The V end was cut by 0 bases, the J end by 0 bases, with 9 bases between. This CDR3 spans 16 amino acids. The CDR3 protein is CASSQDGTLSGNTIYF. Here the CDR3 DNA reads TGCGCCAGCAGCCAAGACGGGACTCTCTCTGGAAACACCATATATTTT.

CDR3 nucleotide sequence: TGTGCCAGCAGCTTAGGGCAGGGGGCGACTTACACCGGGGAGCTGTTTTTT. Protein product: CASSLGQGATYTGELFF. V and J are TRBV13 and TRBJ2-2, with TRBD1 matching 8 bases. The CDR3 extends over 17 amino acids. V shed 0 bases, J shed 3 bases, and the junction held 6 bases outside the gene matches. Germline V gene lookup returns CDR1 PRHDT and CDR2 FYEKMQ (reference sequence).

This sequence joins TRBV12-3 or TRBV12-4 and TRBJ2-7, with a weak D call TRBD2 (7 bases). The CDR3 consists of 13 residues. Trimming took 5 bases from V and 7 from J, leaving 15 bases between them. The CDR3 nucleotides are TGTGCCAGCAGTAGCCCCGGGGGGCGGGAGCAGTACTTC. Protein product: CASSSPGGREQYF.

In this sample, this clone turned up once. This chain connects TRBV4-1 to TRBJ1-4; D is possibly TRBD1 (6 bases). The ends were cut back, 4 bases at V and 5 bases at J, with 17 bases in the middle. The CDR3 runs to 16 residues. From germline, CDR1 is MGHRA and CDR2 YSYEKL. The CDR3 nucleotides are TGCGCCAGCAGCCTAGAAAGGACAGCCCTCAATGAAAAACTGTTTTTT. Residues: CASSLERTALNEKLFF.

V gene TRBV5-4 combines with J gene TRBJ1-6; 7 positions agree with TRBD1. This CDR3 is 14 amino acids long. V shed 4 bases and J 7 bases; nucleotides not matched to a gene: 5. Germline values: CDR1 SGHNT, CDR2 YYREEE (reference sequence). CDR3 loop: CASSLDRVNSPLHF. For the CDR3, the DNA is TGTGCCAGCAGCCTTGACAGGGTAAATTCACCCCTCCACTTT.

This chain uses TRBV30 with TRBJ1-5; possibly TRBD1 for D (5 bases). Trimming removed 1 base at V and 5 bases at J, with 12 bases between. Germline V gene lookup returns CDR1 GTSNPN and CDR2 SVGIG (reference sequence). The CDR3 contains 14 residues. CDR3 sequence reads: CAWSGGVADQPQHF. DNA for the CDR3: TGTGCCTGGAGTGGGGGGGTTGCTGATCAGCCCCAGCATTTT. Combining the CDR3 with reference TRBV30 and TRBJ1-5 gives the whole variable domain SQTIHQWPATLVQPVGSPLSLECTVEGTSNPNLYWYRQAAGRGLQLLFYSVGIGQISSEVPQNLSASRPQDRQFILSSKKLLLSDSGFYLCAWSGGVADQPQHFGDGTRLSIL.

The chain is built from TRBV5-1 and TRBJ2-2; D is possibly TRBD1 (6 bases). This CDR3 has 14 amino acids. Per germline, CDR1 SGHRS and CDR2 YFSETQ. V was shortened by 3 bases and J by 5 bases, with 11 bases between the two germline ends. CDR3 loop: CASSSDSNTGELFF. The CDR3 DNA sequence: TGCGCCAGCAGCTCGGACAGTAATACCGGGGAGCTGTTTTTT.

This chain joins TRBV7-6 and TRBJ1-3, with 10 bases that match TRBD1. Trimming took 2 bases from V and 1 from J; bases not matched to a gene: 8. Germline V gene lookup returns CDR1 SGHVS and CDR2 FNYEAQ. The CDR3 sequence is 18 residues long. The CDR3 sequence is CASSLTGTGDISGNTIYF. CDR3 DNA sequence: TGTGCCAGCAGCTTAACCGGGACAGGGGACATTTCTGGAAACACCATATATTTT.